This T cell receptor (beta chain) was sequenced for a study of blood T cell repertoires in COVID-19. Study context: Samples came from the United States, Italy and Spain, spanning acute and convalescent COVID-19. T cells, B-cell-depleted T cells, or PBMCs provided the cDNA or gDNA that served as material.

Germline values: CDR1 SGDLS, CDR2 YYNGEE. The ends were cut back, 4 bases at V and 4 bases at J, with 17 bases in the middle. This CDR3 is built from 16 residues. Recruited during active infection, patients (from Seattle) were subsequently followed longitudinally. Using immunoSEQ multiplex PCR, the repertoire was profiled, and TCRdb retains in-frame clones only, with some absent. The sample holds some 250,000 clones; around 90% are singletons and the top ten take more than 4.5%. This receptor was taken from a woman in her sixties with COVID-19, enrolled during active disease. The chain has TRBV9 and TRBJ1-4; maybe TRBD1 (6 bases). The sample was peripheral blood. The CDR3 nucleotides are TGTGCCAGCAGCTTCCAATCGACAGGCATTAATGAAAAACTGTTTTTT. Translated: CASSFQSTGINEKLFF.